These 7 T cell receptor beta chains were sequenced from one sample in a study of control samples from healthy donors and cancer patients. Sequenced by immunoSEQ multiplex PCR; TCRdb stores in-frame clones only, minus some. The sample shows about 100,000 clones, approximately 84% of them seen only once. Material: blood. These receptors were taken from a woman aged 45 to 65 in good health.

V and J are TRBV24-1 and TRBJ1-2; D is uncertain. Germline V gene data show CDR1 as KGHDR and CDR2 as SFDVKD. V gave up 4 bases and J gave up 0 bases, with 17 bases separating them. The CDR3 has 17 amino acids. The CDR3 region has the DNA TGTGCCACCAGTGACTCGTCCCACAGCCCCTCTAACTATGGCTACACCTTC. It specifies CATSDSSHSPSNYGYTF.

The V and J genes are TRBV7-6 and TRBJ1-1; 8 bases line up with TRBD1. CDR1 SGHVS and CDR2 FNYEAQ come from the germline V gene. The CDR3 length is 13 residues. With 1 base clipped from V and 8 bases from J, the junction kept 3 bases outside the gene matches. The CDR3 nucleotides read TGTGCCAGCAGCTTAGGTGGGACAGGAGAAGCTTTCTTT. This sequence encodes CASSLGGTGEAFF. The full variable domain, rest sourced from reference TRBV7-6 and TRBJ1-1, is GAGVSQSPRYKVTKRGQDVALRCDPISGHVSLYWYRQALGQGPEFLTYFNYEAQQDKSGLPNDRFSAERPEGSISTLTIQRTEQRDSAMYRCASSLGGTGEAFFGQGTRLTVV.

This clone was seen once. In DNA form, the CDR3 reads TGTGCCCGCCGCCGGCGAGGGAGGGGGAGAGGGGCGGGGGCCAACGTCCTGACTTTC. The encoded protein is CARRRRGRGRGAGANVLTF. The J gene is TRBJ2-6, the V gene TRBV3-1 (or the pseudogene TRBV3-2), with D maybe TRBD2 (7 bases). Germline V gene data show CDR1 as LGHDT and CDR2 as YNNKEL (reference sequence). This CDR3 spans 19 amino acids. The ends were cut back, 11 bases at V and 4 bases at J, with 30 bases in the middle.

The chain joins TRBV7-9 to TRBJ2-4; D not certain. Trimming removed 3 bases from V and 6 bases from J, with 9 bases in between. The CDR3 has 13 residues. Germline V gene sequence: CDR1 SEHNR, CDR2 FQNEAQ (reference sequence). In DNA form, the CDR3 reads TGTGCCAGCAGCTTGTCTGGTAGAAACATTCAGTACTTC. Its protein is CASSLSGRNIQYF. The entire variable domain, with the rest obtained from reference TRBV7-9 and TRBJ2-4, is as follows: DTGVSQNPRHKITKRGQNVTFRCDPISEHNRLYWYRQTLGQGPEFLTYFQNEAQLEKSRLLSDRFSAERPKGSFSTLEIQRTEQGDSAMYLCASSLSGRNIQYFGAGTRLSVL.

The chain carries TRBV5-6 and TRBJ2-7; 11 bases match TRBD2. This CDR3 contains 16 residues. In germline, CDR1 is SGHDT, CDR2 YYEEEE. Germline trimming cut 7 bases from V and 5 bases from J; bases unmatched to any gene: 14. The CDR3 sequence: CASSRGTSGTTNEQYF. In DNA, the CDR3 is TGTGCCAGCTCGCGGGGGACTAGCGGCACAACTAACGAGCAGTACTTC.

This clone came up once. The chain links TRBV7-6 to TRBJ2-3; a weak D match, TRBD2 (6 bases). Germline CDR1 is SGHVS and CDR2 is FNYEAQ. This CDR3 has 15 residues. V was shortened by 6 bases and J by 0 bases, with 13 bases between the two germline ends. As DNA, the CDR3 is TGTGCCAGCAGTTCTGTAGCGGTTAGCACAGATACGCAGTATTTT. It codes for CASSSVAVSTDTQYF.

The J gene is TRBJ2-3, the V gene TRBV2; a weak D match, TRBD2 (5 bases). This CDR3 spans 14 amino acids. Trimming took off 8 bases at V and 0 bases at J, with 12 bases between the two ends. Germline lookup yields CDR1 SNHLY and CDR2 FYNNEI. CDR3 sequence: CASGNTGSTDTQYF. CDR3 sequence (DNA): TGTGCCAGCGGGAACACGGGGAGCACAGATACGCAGTATTTT.